Each of the 30 T cell receptor beta chains below was sequenced from the same sample in a study of CD8+CD57+ T cells in acquired aplastic anemia. CDR3 and TCR beta VDJ profiling relied on genomic DNA as the template. TCRdb recomputed calls from the reads with MiXCR, one row per CDR3 protein. The table has about 120,000 distinct CDR3 sequences, 45% to 60% seen once. Sequenced patients had shown CD8+CD57+ cell expansion by flow cytometry. The sample was sorted CD4+, CD8+, or CD8+CD57+ T cells (not recorded which) from PBMCs. The receptors shown here come from a human donor with aplastic anemia.

This clonotype ranks as medium-sized. The chain carries TRBV20-1 and TRBJ2-7; 12 positions match TRBD2. Germline V gene lookup returns CDR1 DFQATT and CDR2 SNEGSKA (reference sequence). The CDR3 extends over 17 amino acids. Trimming cost V 2 bases and J 3 bases; bases outside gene matches: 11. CDR3 loop: CSARSQLAGGRGYEQYF. In DNA, the CDR3 is TGCAGTGCTAGATCCCAACTAGCGGGGGGTAGGGGCTACGAGCAGTACTTC.

Only a few counts were recorded for this clonotype. The chain combines TRBV2 with TRBJ1-2; D is undetermined. The germline V gene encodes CDR1 SNHLY and CDR2 FYNNEI. Trimming removed 9 bases from V and 1 base from J, with 12 bases in between. CDR3 length: 13 amino acids. Here the CDR3 DNA reads TGTGCCAGTATCCCTTCGCTTAACTATGGCTACACCTTC. It specifies CASIPSLNYGYTF. Full variable domain (missing parts from reference TRBV2 and TRBJ1-2): EPEVTQTPSHQVTQMGQEVILRCVPISNHLYFYWYRQILGQKVEFLVSFYNNEISEKSEIFDDQFSVERPDGSNFTLKIRSTKLEDSAMYFCASIPSLNYGYTFGSGTRLTVV.

There are many counts of this clonotype. The chain recombines TRBV7-9 with TRBJ2-3, with 10 bases identical to TRBD1. Germline loops: CDR1 SEHNR, CDR2 FQNEAQ (reference sequence). This CDR3 region has 16 residues. V was pared by 3 bases and J by 4 bases, with 7 bases of the junction left unmatched. The CDR3 bases are TGTGCCAGCAGCTTTGATGACAGGGGGCGATCAGATACGCAGTATTTT. It yields the protein CASSFDDRGRSDTQYF.

This rearrangement joins TRBV7-3 to TRBJ2-5, with D possibly being TRBD1 or TRBD2 (5 bases each). The CDR3 loop spans 14 amino acids. CDR1 and CDR2 (germline): SGHTA, FQGTGA. Trimming removed 3 bases at V and 5 bases at J, with 13 bases between. As DNA, the CDR3 is TGTGCCAGCAGCTTTAATCGAGGGGTTGAGACCCAGTACTTC. This encodes CASSFNRGVETQYF.

Turning to this clonotype: A read error may account for a junction end that differs from germline. J is TRBJ1-6 and V is TRBV14; TRBD1 might be the D (6 bases). The V gene's germline CDR1 is SGHDN and CDR2 FVKESK. The CDR3 length is 14 residues. The CDR3 bases are TGTGCCAGCAGCCAAGAAACAGGGAATTCACCTCTCCACTTT. Its protein product is CASSQETGNSPLHF.

The chain recombines TRBV2 with TRBJ2-4, with 7 nucleotides matching TRBD1. Trimming took 5 bases from V and 6 from J; bases not matched to a gene: 4. This CDR3 is built from 13 residues. In germline, CDR1 is SNHLY, CDR2 FYNNEI. This CDR3 reads CASSLGDRNIQYF. The CDR3 coding sequence is TGTGCCAGCAGTCTAGGGGACAGAAACATTCAGTACTTC. The full variable domain, in which reference TRBV2 and TRBJ2-4 provide the parts outside the CDR3, is EPEVTQTPSHQVTQMGQEVILRCVPISNHLYFYWYRQILGQKVEFLVSFYNNEISEKSEIFDDQFSVERPDGSNFTLKIRSTKLEDSAMYFCASSLGDRNIQYFGAGTRLSVL.

The table lists this clonotype with a count of one. V gene TRBV20-1 combines with J gene TRBJ1-1; possibly TRBD1 for D (5 bases). The CDR3 runs 13 residues. Germline loops: CDR1 DFQATT, CDR2 SNEGSKA (reference sequence). V was shortened by 3 bases and J by 1 base, with 9 bases between the two germline ends. The DNA for the CDR3 is TGCAGTGCTAGTCAGGGAGGGAACACTGAAGCTTTCTTT. It translates to CSASQGGNTEAFF.

This clonotype was picked up many times. The chain uses TRBV25-1 and TRBJ2-3, with unresolved D. The germline gives CDR1 MGHDK, CDR2 SYGVNS. The CDR3 has 12 residues. V was cut by 3 bases and J by 0 bases, with 1 base left in between. DNA of the CDR3: TGTGCCAGCAGTGACAGCACAGATACGCAGTATTTT. It specifies CASSDSTDTQYF.

The chain employs TRBV2 and TRBJ2-1; 7 nucleotides match TRBD1. The V segment lost 6 bases and the J segment 3 bases; nucleotides outside the gene matches: 2. CDR3 length: 13 residues. CDR1 SNHLY and CDR2 FYNNEI come from the germline V gene. This chain's CDR3 is CASRQGYYNEQFF. In nucleotides, the CDR3 is TGTGCCAGCAGACAGGGGTACTACAATGAGCAGTTCTTC.

This clonotype has a single count. This sequence joins TRBV9 and TRBJ2-4; D remains ambiguous. CDR3 length equals 11 residues. Germline V lookup: CDR1 SGDLS, CDR2 YYNGEE. V lost 3 bases, J lost 6 bases, and 4 bases lay in between. CDR3 DNA sequence: TGTGCCAGCAGCGCGGGAAACATTCAGTACTTC. The encoded protein is CASSAGNIQYF.

J is TRBJ1-2 and V is TRBV7-9; D is perhaps TRBD1 (6 bases). Trimming stripped 1 base from V and 5 bases from J, with 14 bases between. There are 15 residues in the CDR3. Germline loops: CDR1 SEHNR, CDR2 FQNEAQ (reference sequence). CDR3 sequence reads: CASSLGVAGEYGYTF. Here the CDR3 DNA reads TGTGCCAGCAGCTTAGGCGTGGCAGGGGAGTATGGCTACACCTTC.

This clonotype came up many times. The rearrangement links TRBV5-1 to TRBJ2-7; D is possibly TRBD1 (6 bases). The germline gives CDR1 SGHRS, CDR2 YFSETQ. The CDR3 is 14 amino acids. The V gene lost 7 bases and the J gene lost 1 base, with 15 bases spanning the gap. CDR3 DNA sequence: TGCGCCAGCGGTATAGGGGGAACGTCCTACGAGCAGTACTTC. Encoded protein: CASGIGGTSYEQYF.

This clonotype was seen repeatedly, ten times or more. This CDR3 is missing its conserved last phenylalanine or tryptophan, likely due to a read error. The DNA is omitted, as the CDR3 cannot be located on it reliably, and the CDR3 follows TCRdb's listing. This chain joins TRBV25-1 and TRBJ2-7; the D call of TRBD1 is as the table states it, not checked on the DNA. The CDR3 contains 11 residues when both ends are counted. Germline V CDR1 and CDR2: MGHDK, SYGVNS. CDR3 residues: CASSEGTGVYT.

The V call is TRBV10-3, the J call TRBJ1-1; possibly TRBD1 for D (6 bases). This CDR3 has 13 amino acids. Germline loops: CDR1 ENHRY, CDR2 SYGVKD. V lost 2 bases, J lost 7 bases, and 11 bases lay in between. CDR3 residues: CAISEEGHNEAFF. CDR3 in DNA: TGTGCCATCAGTGAGGAGGGACATAATGAAGCTTTCTTT.

There are a few counts of this clonotype. The V gene is TRBV10-2, the J gene TRBJ2-7; the match to TRBD2 covers 8 bases. The CDR3 length is 15 residues. Trimming cost V 8 bases and J 2 bases; bases outside gene matches: 11. Germline CDR1 is WSHSY and CDR2 is SAAADI. This CDR3 is CASEGPGRGAYEQYF. The CDR3 DNA reads as TGCGCCAGCGAAGGACCTGGGCGGGGGGCCTACGAGCAGTACTTC.

The V and J genes are TRBV5-5 and TRBJ2-3; maybe TRBD2 (6 bases). The CDR3 is 15 residues long. Trimming shortened V by 0 bases and J by 6 bases, and 14 bases separated the two germline ends. The germline V gene encodes CDR1 SGHKS and CDR2 YYEKEE (reference sequence). The CDR3 loop is CASSLELALVDTQYF. The CDR3, as DNA: TGTGCCAGCAGCTTGGAACTAGCTCTGGTGGATACGCAGTATTTT.

This clonotype was recorded only once. V is TRBV20-1 and J is TRBJ2-3; 7 bases align to TRBD2. J was trimmed by 2 bases and V by 6 bases; bases with no gene match: 8. Per germline, CDR1 DFQATT and CDR2 SNEGSKA (reference sequence). This CDR3 has 14 residues. CDR3 nucleotides: TGCAGTGCCGTGAAAGCGGGGAACACAGATACGCAGTATTTT. As protein: CSAVKAGNTDTQYF.

The chain couples TRBV7-2 to TRBJ2-7, with D unclear. The CDR3 is made up of 13 amino acids. CDR1 and CDR2 from the germline V gene are SGHTA and FQGNSA. V lost 5 bases and J lost 1, with 9 bases in between. The CDR3 coding sequence is TGTGCCAGCAGCACTCTCCCGTCCTACGAGCAGTACTTC. It encodes CASSTLPSYEQYF.

There are a few counts of this clonotype. The genes are TRBV15 and TRBJ1-2, with D possibly matching TRBD1 (6 bases). Trimming took 0 bases from V and 8 from J, leaving 10 bases between them. The CDR3 length is 13 residues. Germline V gene data show CDR1 as LNHNV and CDR2 as YYDKDF (reference sequence). CDR3: CATSRDQGKGYTF. CDR3 nucleotide sequence: TGTGCCACCAGCAGAGATCAGGGGAAGGGCTACACCTTC.

In the case of this clonotype: A read error may explain this, as a much larger clone is one base away. CDR3: CATSDPPTLSYEQYF. The CDR3 region has the DNA TGTGCCACCAGTGATCCACCGACTCTCTCCTACGAGCAGTACTTC. This chain uses TRBV24-1 with TRBJ2-7; D unresolved. Per the germline V gene, CDR1 is KGHDR and CDR2 is SFDVKD. V lost 3 bases to trimming and J lost 0 bases, with 11 bases between them. There are 15 residues in the CDR3.

This chain links TRBV7-9 with TRBJ2-1; 14 nucleotides match TRBD2. Germline V gives CDR1 SEHNR, CDR2 FQNEAQ (reference sequence). The CDR3 spans 16 residues. The junction had 5 bases not matched to a gene; V was cut back by 1 base and J by 9 bases. CDR3 in amino acids: CASSLGGTSGRGEQFF. The DNA of the CDR3 is TGTGCCAGCAGCTTAGGGGGGACTAGCGGGAGAGGTGAGCAGTTCTTC.

This clonotype appeared many times. The chain joins TRBV7-8 to TRBJ2-7; a weak D match, TRBD2 (5 bases). CDR1 SGHVS and CDR2 FQNEAQ come from the germline V gene. The CDR3 has 11 amino acids. V was cut by 5 bases and J by 9 bases, with 11 bases left in between. CDR3 coding DNA: TGTGCCAGCAGCGGGGAGTCGGGGCAGTACTTC. The encoded protein is CASSGESGQYF.

This clonotype has only a few counts. The rearrangement uses TRBV25-1 and TRBJ2-3, with 12 nucleotides matching TRBD2. This CDR3 is built from 16 residues. V shed 1 base, J shed 5 bases, and the junction held 4 bases outside the gene matches. Germline CDR1 MGHDK, CDR2 SYGVNS. The CDR3: CASSESSGRAVDTQYF. CDR3 coding DNA: TGTGCCAGCAGTGAATCTAGCGGGAGGGCCGTAGATACGCAGTATTTT. Using reference TRBV25-1 and TRBJ2-3 for the parts outside the CDR3, the full variable domain is EADIYQTPRYLVIGTGKKITLECSQTMGHDKMYWYQQDPGMELHLIHYSYGVNSTEKGDLSSESTVSRIRTEHFPLTLESARPSHTSQYLCASSESSGRAVDTQYFGPGTRLTVL.

This clonotype has just a few counts. J is TRBJ1-5 and V is TRBV4-1; the D is unclear. The ends were cut back, 1 base at V and 5 bases at J, with 9 bases in the middle. The length of the CDR3 is 14 residues. The V gene's germline CDR1 is MGHRA and CDR2 YSYEKL. The CDR3 here is CASSQVESHQPQHF. In DNA, the CDR3 is TGCGCCAGCAGCCAAGTAGAAAGCCATCAGCCCCAGCATTTT.

This chain uses TRBV2 with TRBJ2-7; possible D gene TRBD2, 6 bases. This CDR3 spans 14 amino acids. Germline assignment: CDR1 SNHLY and CDR2 FYNNEI. With 7 bases removed from V and 2 bases from J, the gap between germline ends came to 15 bases. The DNA of the CDR3 is TGTGCCAGCACTCGGGCGGGACGGACCTACGAGCAGTACTTC. Translation gives CASTRAGRTYEQYF.

The chain links TRBV20-1 to TRBJ2-1, with TRBD2 identical over 8 bases. Germline-derived CDR1 and CDR2 are DFQATT and SNEGSKA (reference sequence). The V segment lost 3 bases and the J segment 12 bases; nucleotides outside the gene matches: 10. The CDR3 sequence is 13 residues long. CDR3 in amino acids: CSARVFGLAGQFF. CDR3 nucleotide sequence: TGCAGTGCTAGGGTCTTCGGCCTAGCGGGGCAGTTCTTC.

The chain is built from TRBV2 and TRBJ2-2; the match to TRBD1 covers 8 bases. J lost 10 bases, V lost 9 bases, and 13 bases had no gene match. Germline V gene sequence: CDR1 SNHLY, CDR2 FYNNEI. The CDR3 length is 14 residues. The chain's CDR3 is CASSDRDVSPELFF. The DNA for the CDR3 is TGTGCCAGTTCGGACAGGGATGTTTCCCCGGAGCTGTTTTTT.

V gene TRBV4-1 combines with J gene TRBJ2-7; D is unclear. This CDR3 region has 14 residues. CDR1 and CDR2 (germline): MGHRA, YSYEKL. Trimming took 3 bases from V and 3 from J, leaving 12 bases between them. The CDR3: CASSHNGPGYEQYF. The DNA for the CDR3 is TGCGCCAGCAGCCATAATGGGCCGGGCTACGAGCAGTACTTC.

The rearrangement uses TRBV29-1 and TRBJ1-1; 10 nucleotides align to TRBD1. Losses at the gene ends were 8 bases for V and 0 bases for J; bases not matched to a gene: 18. The CDR3 is 18 amino acids. Germline lookup yields CDR1 SQVTM and CDR2 ANQGSEA. CDR3 residues: CSFGTGEGIGLMNTEAFF. The CDR3 nucleotides are TGCAGCTTTGGGACAGGGGAGGGTATAGGTCTCATGAACACTGAAGCTTTCTTT.

Concerning this clonotype: Possible read error: a much larger clone is one base away. For the CDR3, the DNA is TGCGCCACCTCTCAGTGTACTAGCGGGGGGGGAGATACGCAGTATTTT. Amino acid sequence: CATSQCTSGGGDTQYF. V is TRBV10-2 and J is TRBJ2-3, with TRBD2 matching 13 bases. The length of the CDR3 is 16 residues. V was pared by 10 bases and J by 5 bases, with 12 bases of the junction left unmatched. CDR1 and CDR2 from the germline V gene are WSHSY and SAAADI.